The table lists the clone carrying this T cell receptor beta chain with many counts. The antigen remains unidentified. This record belongs to a study of T-cell memory formation after mild COVID-19. On the study more broadly: TCR clusters were mostly confined to one donor each.

cDNA libraries for TCR alpha and TCR beta, carrying sample barcodes and UMIs, came from 5'RACE with constant-segment primers. TCRdb passed the 5' RACE reads through MiXCR, listing each CDR3 protein once. The sample holds about 38,000 distinct CDR3 sequences, 11% seen once. Study-wide results and caveats: Detection of some responders pre-infection suggested pre-existing cross-reactive memory T cells participated.

Trimming stripped 6 bases from V and 6 bases from J, with 13 bases between. The length of the CDR3 is 13 residues. Germline lookup yields CDR1 MNHEY and CDR2 SVGEGT. What was sequenced was PBMCs or a T cell subset sorted from them (not recorded which). The J gene is TRBJ2-3, the V gene TRBV6-2 or TRBV6-3; D is ambiguous. This TCR was sampled from a man between 18 and 35 years old who had mild COVID-19 (a few samples of this study predate the infection). Cell type and time point are not known. This chain's CDR3 is CASSYAAWDTQYF. DNA for the CDR3: TGTGCCAGCAGCTACGCAGCATGGGATACGCAGTATTTT.